This T cell receptor (beta chain) was sequenced in a study of cytomegalovirus exposure and HLA in healthy donors. Comment on this clone: The antigen remains undetermined.

Whole-study findings and limits: Analyzed later, association rates of TCRs varied across HLA loci, with DRB1 most and HLA-C fewest. Researchers reported in a later analysis that common viral pathogens appeared linked to several top clusters.

PCR was performed using 60 Vbeta and 13 Jbeta primers. Method: immunoSEQ multiplex PCR; TCRdb's copy keeps in-frame clones and lacks some. The data contain tens of thousands of clones, 87% of them singletons. CDR3 length: 15 residues. Germline V gives CDR1 LGHNA, CDR2 YNFKEQ. The V segment lost 4 bases and the J segment 6 bases; nucleotides outside the gene matches: 8. The receptor comes from a woman in her thirties or forties in good health and CMV-seropositive. The V and J genes are TRBV4-2 and TRBJ2-2, with 7 bases fitting TRBD1. Source material: PBMCs. CDR3 bases: TGTGCCAGCAGCCGTGGGGACAGCGAGTCCGGGGAGCTGTTTTTT. It yields the protein CASSRGDSESGELFF.